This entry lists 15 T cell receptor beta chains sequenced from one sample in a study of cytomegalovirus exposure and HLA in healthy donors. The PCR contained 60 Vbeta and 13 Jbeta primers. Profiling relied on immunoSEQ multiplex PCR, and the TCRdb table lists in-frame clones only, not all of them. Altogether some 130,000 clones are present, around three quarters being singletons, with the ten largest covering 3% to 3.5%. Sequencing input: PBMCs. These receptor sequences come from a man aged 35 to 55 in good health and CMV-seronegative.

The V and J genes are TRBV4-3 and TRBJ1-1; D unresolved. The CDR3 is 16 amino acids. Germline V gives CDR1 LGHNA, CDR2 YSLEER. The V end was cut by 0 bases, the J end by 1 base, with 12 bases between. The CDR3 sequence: CASSQDVREKNTEAFF. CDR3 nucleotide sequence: TGCGCCAGCAGCCAAGATGTTCGGGAGAAGAACACTGAAGCTTTCTTT.

DNA for the CDR3: TGTGCCAGCAGCCTCGGGGTCCTCTACAATCAGCCCCAGCATTTT. This gives the protein CASSLGVLYNQPQHF. The chain is built from TRBV7-2 and TRBJ1-5, with D unresolved. Germline CDR1 and CDR2: SGHTA and FQGNSA. The V end was cut by 5 bases, the J end by 3 bases, with 14 bases between. This CDR3 spans 15 amino acids.

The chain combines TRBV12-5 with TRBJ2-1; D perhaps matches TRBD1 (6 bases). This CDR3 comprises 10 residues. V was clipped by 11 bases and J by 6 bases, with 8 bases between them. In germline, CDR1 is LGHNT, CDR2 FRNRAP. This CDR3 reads CAQGSNEQFF. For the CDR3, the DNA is TGTGCTCAGGGGAGCAATGAGCAGTTCTTC.

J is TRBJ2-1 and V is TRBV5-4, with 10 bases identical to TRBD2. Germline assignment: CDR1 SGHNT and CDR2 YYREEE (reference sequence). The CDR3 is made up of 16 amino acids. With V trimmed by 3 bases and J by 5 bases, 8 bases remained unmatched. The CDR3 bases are TGTGCCAGCAGCTGGAAGATAGCGGGAGGAAACAATGAGCAGTTCTTC. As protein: CASSWKIAGGNNEQFF. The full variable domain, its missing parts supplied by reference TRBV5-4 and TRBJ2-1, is ETGVTQSPTHLIKTRGQQVTLRCSSQSGHNTVSWYQQALGQGPQFIFQYYREEENGRGNFPPRFSGLQFPNYSSELNVNALELDDSALYLCASSWKIAGGNNEQFFGPGTRLTVL.

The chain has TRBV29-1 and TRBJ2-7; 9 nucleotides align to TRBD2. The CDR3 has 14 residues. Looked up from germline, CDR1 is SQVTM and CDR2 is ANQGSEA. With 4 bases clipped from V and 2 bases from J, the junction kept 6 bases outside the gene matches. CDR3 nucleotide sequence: TGCAGCGTTGTATTGCCTAGCGGGACCTACGAGCAGTACTTC. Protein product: CSVVLPSGTYEQYF.

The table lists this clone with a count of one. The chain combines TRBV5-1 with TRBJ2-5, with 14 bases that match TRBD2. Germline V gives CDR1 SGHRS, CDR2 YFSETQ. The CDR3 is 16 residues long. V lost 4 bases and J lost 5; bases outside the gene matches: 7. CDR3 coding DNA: TGCGCCAGCAGCCCCGGACTAGCGGGGGGAGGTGAGACCCAGTACTTC. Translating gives CASSPGLAGGGETQYF. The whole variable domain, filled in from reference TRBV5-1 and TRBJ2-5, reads KAGVTQTPRYLIKTRGQQVTLSCSPISGHRSVSWYQQTPGQGLQFLFEYFSETQRNKGNFPGRFSGRQFSNSRSEMNVSTLELGDSALYLCASSPGLAGGGETQYFGPGTRLLVL.

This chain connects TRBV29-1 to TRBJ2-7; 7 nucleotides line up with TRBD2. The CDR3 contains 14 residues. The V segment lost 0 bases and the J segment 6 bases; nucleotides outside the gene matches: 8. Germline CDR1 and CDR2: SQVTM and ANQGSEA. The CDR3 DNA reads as TGCAGCGTTGAAGACGGGGCGGGAGAGGGCGAGCAGTACTTC. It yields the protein CSVEDGAGEGEQYF.

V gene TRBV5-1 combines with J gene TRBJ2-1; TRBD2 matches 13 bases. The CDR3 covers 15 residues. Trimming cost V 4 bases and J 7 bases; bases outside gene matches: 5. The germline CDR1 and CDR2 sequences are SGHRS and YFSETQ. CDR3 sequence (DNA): TGCGCCAGCAGCCCAGGACTAGCGGGAGCGAATGAGCAGTTCTTC. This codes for CASSPGLAGANEQFF.

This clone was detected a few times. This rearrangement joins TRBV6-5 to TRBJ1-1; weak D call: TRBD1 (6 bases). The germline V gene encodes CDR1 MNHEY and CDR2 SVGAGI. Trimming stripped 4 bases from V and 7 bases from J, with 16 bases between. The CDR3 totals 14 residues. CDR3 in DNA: TGTGCCAGCAGTTGGAACAGGGAATCGGGTGAAGCTTTCTTT. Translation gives CASSWNRESGEAFF.

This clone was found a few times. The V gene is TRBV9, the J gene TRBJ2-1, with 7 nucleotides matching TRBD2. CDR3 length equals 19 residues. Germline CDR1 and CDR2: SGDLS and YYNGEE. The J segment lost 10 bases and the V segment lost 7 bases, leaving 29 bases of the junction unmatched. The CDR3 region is CASPPWDYKIIAPPREQFF. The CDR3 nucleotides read TGTGCCAGCCCCCCTTGGGACTATAAAATAATCGCCCCTCCTAGGGAGCAGTTCTTC.

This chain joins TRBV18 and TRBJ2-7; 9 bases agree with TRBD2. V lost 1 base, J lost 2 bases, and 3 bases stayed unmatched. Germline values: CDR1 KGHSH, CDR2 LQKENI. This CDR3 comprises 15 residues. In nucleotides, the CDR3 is TGTGCCAGCTCACCACTAGCGGGAGCCCCCTACGAGCAGTACTTC. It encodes CASSPLAGAPYEQYF.

The CDR3 is CASSDPIKSDEQFF. CDR3 coding DNA: TGTGCCAGCAGCGACCCCATTAAGAGTGATGAGCAGTTCTTC. The chain recombines TRBV9 with TRBJ2-1; D is uncertain. The length of the CDR3 is 14 residues. V was shortened by 3 bases and J by 8 bases, with 15 bases between the two germline ends. In germline, CDR1 is SGDLS, CDR2 YYNGEE.

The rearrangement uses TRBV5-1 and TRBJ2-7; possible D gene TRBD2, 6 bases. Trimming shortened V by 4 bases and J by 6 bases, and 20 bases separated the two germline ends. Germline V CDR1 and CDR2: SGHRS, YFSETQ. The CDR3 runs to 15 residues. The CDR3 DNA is TGCGCCAGCAGCCAGATGGGACTTACGGCCGGCGAGCAGTACTTC. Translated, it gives CASSQMGLTAGEQYF.

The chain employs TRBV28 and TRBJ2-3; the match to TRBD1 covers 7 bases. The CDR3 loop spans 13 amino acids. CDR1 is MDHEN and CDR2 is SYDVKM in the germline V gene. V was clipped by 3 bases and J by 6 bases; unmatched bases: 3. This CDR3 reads CASSLSRGDTQYF. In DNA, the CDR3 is TGTGCCAGCAGTTTGAGCAGGGGGGATACGCAGTATTTT. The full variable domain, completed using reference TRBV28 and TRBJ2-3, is DVKVTQSSRYLVKRTGEKVFLECVQDMDHENMFWYRQDPGLGLRLIYFSYDVKMKEKGDIPEGYSVSREKKERFSLILESASTNQTSMYLCASSLSRGDTQYFGPGTRLTVL.

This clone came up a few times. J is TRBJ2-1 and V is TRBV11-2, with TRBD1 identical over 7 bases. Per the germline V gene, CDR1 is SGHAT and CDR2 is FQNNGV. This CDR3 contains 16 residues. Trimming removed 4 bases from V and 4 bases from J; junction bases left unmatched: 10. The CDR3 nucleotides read TGTGCCAGCAGCTACATTCGACAGGGCCATTACAATGAGCAGTTCTTC. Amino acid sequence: CASSYIRQGHYNEQFF.